Given below is one TCR beta chain in context. The CDR3 is 18 residues long. The source of the sample is a study of blood T cell repertoires in COVID-19. Produced via immunoSEQ multiplex PCR; TCRdb's table is partial and in-frame only. The sample holds approximately 210,000 clones; about 88% are singletons and the top ten take about 6.6%. This sequence originates from a woman in her forties who had recovered from COVID-19. This chain joins TRBV21-1 and TRBJ2-1; no check of the table's D call, TRBD2, against the DNA was made. TRBV21-1 is a listed pseudogene. The sequenced material came from peripheral blood. The CDR3 bases are TGTGCCAGCAGCAACCATAGTCGGCTAGCGGACGCTAACAATGAGCAGTTCTTC. This translates into CASSNHSRLADANNEQFF.